This T cell receptor (beta chain) was sequenced during a study of blood T cell repertoires in COVID-19. Across the whole study: Spain, Italy and the United States supplied samples that represented acute and convalescent COVID-19. T cells, B-cell-depleted T cells, or PBMCs provided the cDNA or gDNA that served as material.

Germline V lookup: CDR1 MNHEY, CDR2 SVGAGI. Trimming removed 4 bases at V and 1 base at J, with 5 bases between. The CDR3 contains 12 residues. Per the original data handling: Researchers report that nucleated cell counts were estimated from reference gene primer amplification. Only in-frame clones appear in the TCRdb table, and some are missing; sequencing was by immunoSEQ multiplex PCR. The V and J calls and the clone size are those of that table, but D and trimming were determined from the DNA. The sample lists fewer than 250,000 clones; around 85% were seen once. Sequencing input: peripheral blood. The rearrangement links TRBV6-5 to TRBJ2-7, with D uncertain. This TCR was sampled from a man aged 35-49 years with acute or convalescent COVID-19. The CDR3 DNA sequence: TGTGCCAGCAGTTCCCAGTCCTACGAGCAGTACTTC. Translation: CASSSQSYEQYF.